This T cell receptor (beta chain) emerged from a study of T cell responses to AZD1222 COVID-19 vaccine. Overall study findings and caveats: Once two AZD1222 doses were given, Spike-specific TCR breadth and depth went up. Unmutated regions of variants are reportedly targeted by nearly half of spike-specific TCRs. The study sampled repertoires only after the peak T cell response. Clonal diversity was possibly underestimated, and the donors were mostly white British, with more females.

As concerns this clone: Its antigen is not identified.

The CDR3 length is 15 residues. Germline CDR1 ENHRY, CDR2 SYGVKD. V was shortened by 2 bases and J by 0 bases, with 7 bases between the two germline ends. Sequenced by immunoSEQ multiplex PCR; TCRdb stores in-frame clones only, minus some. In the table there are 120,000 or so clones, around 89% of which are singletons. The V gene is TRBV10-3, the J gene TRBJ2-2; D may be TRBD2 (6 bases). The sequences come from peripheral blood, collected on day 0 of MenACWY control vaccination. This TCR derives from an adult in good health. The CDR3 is CAISERLANTGELFF. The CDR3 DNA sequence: TGTGCCATCAGTGAGCGACTAGCGAACACCGGGGAGCTGTTTTTT.